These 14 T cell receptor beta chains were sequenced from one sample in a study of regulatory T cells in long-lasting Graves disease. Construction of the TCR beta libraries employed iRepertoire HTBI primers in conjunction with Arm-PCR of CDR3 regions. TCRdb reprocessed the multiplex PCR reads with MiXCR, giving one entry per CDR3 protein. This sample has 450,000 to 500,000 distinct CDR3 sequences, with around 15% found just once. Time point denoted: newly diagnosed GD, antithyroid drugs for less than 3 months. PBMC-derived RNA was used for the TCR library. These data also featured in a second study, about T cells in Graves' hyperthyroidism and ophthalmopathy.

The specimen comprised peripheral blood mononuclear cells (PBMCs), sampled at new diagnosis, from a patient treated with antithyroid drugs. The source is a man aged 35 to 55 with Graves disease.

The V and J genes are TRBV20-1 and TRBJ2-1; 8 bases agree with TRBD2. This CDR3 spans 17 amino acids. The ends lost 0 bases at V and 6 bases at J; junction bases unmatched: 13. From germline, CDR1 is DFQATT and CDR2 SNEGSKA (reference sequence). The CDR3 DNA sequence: TGCAGTGCTAGAGATAGGGCTAGCGGGCTATATATCAATGAGCAGTTCTTC. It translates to CSARDRASGLYINEQFF.

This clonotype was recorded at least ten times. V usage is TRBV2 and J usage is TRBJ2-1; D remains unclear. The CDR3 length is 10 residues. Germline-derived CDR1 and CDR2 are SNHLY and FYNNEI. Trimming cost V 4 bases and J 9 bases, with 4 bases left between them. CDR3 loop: CASSVREQFF. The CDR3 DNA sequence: TGTGCCAGCAGTGTGCGTGAGCAGTTCTTC.

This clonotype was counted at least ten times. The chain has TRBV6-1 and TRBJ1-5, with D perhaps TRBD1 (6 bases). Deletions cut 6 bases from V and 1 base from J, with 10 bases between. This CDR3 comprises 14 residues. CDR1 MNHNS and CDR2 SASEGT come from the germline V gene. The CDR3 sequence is CASSPRGSNQPQHF. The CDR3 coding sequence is TGTGCCAGCAGCCCCAGGGGAAGCAATCAGCCCCAGCATTTT.

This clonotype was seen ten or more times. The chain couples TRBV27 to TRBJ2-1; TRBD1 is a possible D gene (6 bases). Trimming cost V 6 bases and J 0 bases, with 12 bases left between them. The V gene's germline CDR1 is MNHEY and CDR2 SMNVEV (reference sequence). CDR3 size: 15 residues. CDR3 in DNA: TGTGCCAGCAGCCCGGACAGAAGCTCCTACAATGAGCAGTTCTTC. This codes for CASSPDRSSYNEQFF.

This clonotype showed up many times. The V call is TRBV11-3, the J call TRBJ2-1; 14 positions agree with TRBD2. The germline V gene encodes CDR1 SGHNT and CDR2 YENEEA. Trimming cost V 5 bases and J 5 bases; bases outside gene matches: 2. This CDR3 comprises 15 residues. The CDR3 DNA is TGTGCCAGCAGCGCGACTAGCGGGAGGGACAATGAGCAGTTCTTC. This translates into CASSATSGRDNEQFF.

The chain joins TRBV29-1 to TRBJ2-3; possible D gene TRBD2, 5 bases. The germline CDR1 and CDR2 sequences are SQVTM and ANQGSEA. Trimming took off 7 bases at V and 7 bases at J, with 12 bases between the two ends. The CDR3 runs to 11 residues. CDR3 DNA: TGCAGCGCTTCCAGCGGAAATACGCAGTATTTT. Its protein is CSASSGNTQYF.

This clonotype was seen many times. The chain's CDR3 is CASRTGSAAAGNTEAFF. CDR3 in DNA: TGTGCCAGCAGGACGGGTTCGGCAGCTGCGGGGAACACTGAAGCTTTCTTT. The chain is built from TRBV28 and TRBJ1-1; D gene uncertain. The CDR3 is made up of 17 amino acids. The V gene lost 6 bases and the J gene lost 1 base, with 21 bases spanning the gap. CDR1 and CDR2 (germline): MDHEN, SYDVKM.

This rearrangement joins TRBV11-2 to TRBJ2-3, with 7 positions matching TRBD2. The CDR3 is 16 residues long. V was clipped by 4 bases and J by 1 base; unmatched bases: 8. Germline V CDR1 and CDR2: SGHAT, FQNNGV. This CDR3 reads CASSYGLGSGTDTQYF. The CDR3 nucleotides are TGTGCCAGCAGCTACGGACTAGGGTCGGGCACAGATACGCAGTATTTT.

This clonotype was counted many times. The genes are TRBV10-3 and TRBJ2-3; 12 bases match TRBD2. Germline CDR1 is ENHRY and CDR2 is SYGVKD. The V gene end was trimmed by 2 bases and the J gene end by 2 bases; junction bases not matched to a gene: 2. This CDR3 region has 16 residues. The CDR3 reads CAISERTSGNTDTQYF. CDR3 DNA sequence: TGTGCCATCAGTGAGCGGACTAGCGGGAACACAGATACGCAGTATTTT.

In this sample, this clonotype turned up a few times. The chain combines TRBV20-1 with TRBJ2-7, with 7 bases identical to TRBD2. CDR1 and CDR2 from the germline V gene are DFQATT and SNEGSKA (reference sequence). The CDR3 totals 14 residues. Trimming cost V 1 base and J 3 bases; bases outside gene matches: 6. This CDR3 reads CSARGGEGIYEQYF. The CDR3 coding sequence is TGCAGTGCTAGAGGAGGGGAGGGCATCTACGAGCAGTACTTC.

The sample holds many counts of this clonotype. This CDR3 reads CAISESRFGTDTNTGELFF. The CDR3 coding sequence is TGTGCCATCAGTGAGTCGAGATTTGGGACCGATACGAACACCGGGGAGCTGTTTTTT. V is TRBV10-3 and J is TRBJ2-2, with D perhaps being TRBD1 or TRBD2 (5 bases each). Germline assignment: CDR1 ENHRY and CDR2 SYGVKD. The CDR3 sequence is 19 residues long. V lost 0 bases and J lost 0, with 17 bases in between.

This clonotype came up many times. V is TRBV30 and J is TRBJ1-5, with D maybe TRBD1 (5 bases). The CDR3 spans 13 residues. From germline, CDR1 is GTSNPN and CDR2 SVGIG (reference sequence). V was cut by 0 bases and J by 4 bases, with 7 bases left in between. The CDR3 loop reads CAWSVTGNQPQHF. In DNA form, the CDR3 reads TGTGCCTGGAGTGTTACAGGTAATCAGCCCCAGCATTTT. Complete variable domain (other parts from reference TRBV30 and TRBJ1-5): SQTIHQWPATLVQPVGSPLSLECTVEGTSNPNLYWYRQAAGRGLQLLFYSVGIGQISSEVPQNLSASRPQDRQFILSSKKLLLSDSGFYLCAWSVTGNQPQHFGDGTRLSIL.

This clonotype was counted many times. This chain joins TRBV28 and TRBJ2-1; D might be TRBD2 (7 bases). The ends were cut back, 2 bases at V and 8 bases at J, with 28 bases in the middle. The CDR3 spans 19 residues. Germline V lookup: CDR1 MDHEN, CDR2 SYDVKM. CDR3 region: CASSLDLGRGTLLVDEQFF. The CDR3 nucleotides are TGTGCCAGCAGTTTAGACCTTGGGAGGGGGACCCTCCTCGTGGATGAGCAGTTCTTC.

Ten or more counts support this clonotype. CDR3 in DNA: TGTGCCTGGAGAAGGGCGAACGGGGAGCTGTTTTTT. It specifies CAWRRANGELFF. This chain connects TRBV30 to TRBJ2-2, with no clear D. CDR1 GTSNPN and CDR2 SVGIG come from the germline V gene (reference sequence). The CDR3 has 12 residues. Between the trimmed V and J ends, which lost 3 bases and 7 bases, there was a span of 9 bases.